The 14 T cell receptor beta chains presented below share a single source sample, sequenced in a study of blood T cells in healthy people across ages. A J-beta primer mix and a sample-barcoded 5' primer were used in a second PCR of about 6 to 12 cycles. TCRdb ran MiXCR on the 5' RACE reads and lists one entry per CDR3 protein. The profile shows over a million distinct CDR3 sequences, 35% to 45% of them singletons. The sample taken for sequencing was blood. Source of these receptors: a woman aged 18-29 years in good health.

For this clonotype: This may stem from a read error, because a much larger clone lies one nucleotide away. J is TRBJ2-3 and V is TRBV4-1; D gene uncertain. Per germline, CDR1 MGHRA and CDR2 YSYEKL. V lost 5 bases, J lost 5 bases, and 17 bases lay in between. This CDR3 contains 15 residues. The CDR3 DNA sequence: TGCGCCAGCAGCTCCTCTACGCTCTCTGTAGATACGCAGTATTTT. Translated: CASSSSTLSVDTQYF.

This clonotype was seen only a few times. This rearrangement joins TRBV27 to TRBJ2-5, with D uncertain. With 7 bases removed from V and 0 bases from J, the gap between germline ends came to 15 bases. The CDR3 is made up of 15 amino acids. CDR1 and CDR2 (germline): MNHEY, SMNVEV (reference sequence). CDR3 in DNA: TGTGCCAGCACTCTTTCATACGGGTACCAAGAGACCCAGTACTTC. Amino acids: CASTLSYGYQETQYF.

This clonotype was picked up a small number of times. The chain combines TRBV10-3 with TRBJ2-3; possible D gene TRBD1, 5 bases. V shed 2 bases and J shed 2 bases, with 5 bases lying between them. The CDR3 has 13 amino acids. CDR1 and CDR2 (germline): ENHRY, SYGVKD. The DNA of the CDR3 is TGTGCCATCAGTGAGGGGGCCACAGATACGCAGTATTTT. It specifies CAISEGATDTQYF.

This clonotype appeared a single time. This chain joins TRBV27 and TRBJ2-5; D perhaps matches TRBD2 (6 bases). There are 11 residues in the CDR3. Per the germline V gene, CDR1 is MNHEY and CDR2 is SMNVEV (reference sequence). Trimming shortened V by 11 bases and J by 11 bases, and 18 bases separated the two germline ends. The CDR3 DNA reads TGTGCCGCGGGATCGCACAATGAGCAGTACTTC. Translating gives CAAGSHNEQYF.

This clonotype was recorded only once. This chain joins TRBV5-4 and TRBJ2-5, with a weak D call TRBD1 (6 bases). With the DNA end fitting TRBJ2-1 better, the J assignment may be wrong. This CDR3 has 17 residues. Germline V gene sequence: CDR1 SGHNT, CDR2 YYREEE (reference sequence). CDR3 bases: TGTGCCAGCAGCTTCGGCTTCAGGGGCGGTAGCCAAGAGACCCAGTTCTTC. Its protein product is CASSFGFRGGSQETQFF.

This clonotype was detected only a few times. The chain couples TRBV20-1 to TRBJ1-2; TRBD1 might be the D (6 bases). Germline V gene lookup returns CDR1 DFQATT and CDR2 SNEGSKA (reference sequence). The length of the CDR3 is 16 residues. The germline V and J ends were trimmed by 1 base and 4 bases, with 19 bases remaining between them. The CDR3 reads CSARGTLTQGLYGYTF. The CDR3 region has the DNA TGCAGTGCTAGAGGGACTCTTACCCAGGGGCTCTATGGCTACACCTTC.

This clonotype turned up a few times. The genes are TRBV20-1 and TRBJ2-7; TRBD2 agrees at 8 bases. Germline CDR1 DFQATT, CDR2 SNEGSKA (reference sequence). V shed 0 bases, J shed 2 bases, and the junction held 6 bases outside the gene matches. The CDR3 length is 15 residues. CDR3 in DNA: TGCAGTGCTAGAGATCAGCGGGGGTGGACCTACGAGCAGTACTTC. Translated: CSARDQRGWTYEQYF.

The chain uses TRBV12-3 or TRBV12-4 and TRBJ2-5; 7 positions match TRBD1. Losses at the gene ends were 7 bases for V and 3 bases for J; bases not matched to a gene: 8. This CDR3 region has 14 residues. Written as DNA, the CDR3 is TGTGCCAGCACCCAAGACAGGGTGGAAGAGACCCAGTACTTC. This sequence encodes CASTQDRVEETQYF.

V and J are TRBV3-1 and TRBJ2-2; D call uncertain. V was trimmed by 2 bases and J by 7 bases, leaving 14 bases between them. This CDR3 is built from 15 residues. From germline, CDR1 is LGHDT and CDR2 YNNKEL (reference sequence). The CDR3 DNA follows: TGTGCCAGCAGCCAAATTGTCGCGATTGGCGGGGAGCTGTTTTTT. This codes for CASSQIVAIGGELFF. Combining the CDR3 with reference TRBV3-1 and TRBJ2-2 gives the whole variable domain DTAVSQTPKYLVTQMGNDKSIKCEQNLGHDTMYWYKQDSKKFLKIMFSYNNKELIINETVPNRFSPKSPDKAHLNLHINSLELGDSAVYFCASSQIVAIGGELFFGEGSRLTVL.

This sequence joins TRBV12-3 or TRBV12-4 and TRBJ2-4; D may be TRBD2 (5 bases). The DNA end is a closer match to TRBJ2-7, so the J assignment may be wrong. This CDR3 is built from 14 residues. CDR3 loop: CASSLGGSKYEQYF. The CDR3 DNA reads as TGTGCCAGCAGTTTAGGTGGGAGCAAGTACGAGCAGTACTTC.

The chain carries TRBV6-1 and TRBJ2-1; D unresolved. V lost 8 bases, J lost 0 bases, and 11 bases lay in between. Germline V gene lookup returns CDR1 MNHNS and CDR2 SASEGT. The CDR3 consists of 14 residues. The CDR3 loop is CASLLRGSYNEQFF. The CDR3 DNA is TGTGCCAGCTTACTCCGCGGCTCCTACAATGAGCAGTTCTTC.

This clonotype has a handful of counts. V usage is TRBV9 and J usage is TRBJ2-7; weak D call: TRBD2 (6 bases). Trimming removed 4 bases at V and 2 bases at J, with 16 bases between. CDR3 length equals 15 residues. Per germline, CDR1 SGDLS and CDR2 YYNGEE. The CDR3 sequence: CASSPVIAETYEQYF. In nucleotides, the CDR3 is TGTGCCAGCAGCCCCGTGATAGCGGAGACCTACGAGCAGTACTTC.

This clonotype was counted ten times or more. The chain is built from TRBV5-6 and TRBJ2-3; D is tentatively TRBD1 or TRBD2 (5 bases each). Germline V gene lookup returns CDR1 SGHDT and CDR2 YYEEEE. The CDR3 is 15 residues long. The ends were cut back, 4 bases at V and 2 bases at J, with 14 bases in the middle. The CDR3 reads CASSDPGPDTDTQYF. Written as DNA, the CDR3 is TGTGCCAGCAGCGACCCGGGGCCAGACACAGATACGCAGTATTTT.

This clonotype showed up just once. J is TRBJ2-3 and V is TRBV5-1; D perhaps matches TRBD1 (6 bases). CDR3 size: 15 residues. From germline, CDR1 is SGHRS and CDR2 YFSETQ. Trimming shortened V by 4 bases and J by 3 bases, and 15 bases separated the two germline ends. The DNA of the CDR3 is TGCGCCAGCAGCGCCGCCGGACAGCCTACAGATACGCAGTATTTT. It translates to CASSAAGQPTDTQYF.